Below are 14 T cell receptor beta chains sequenced from a single sample in a study of cytomegalovirus exposure and HLA in healthy donors. It was with 60 Vbeta and 13 Jbeta primers that the PCR ran. Using immunoSEQ multiplex PCR, the repertoire was profiled, and TCRdb retains in-frame clones only, with some absent. The sample gives around 130,000 clones, 75% of which show up once; 2.9% is in the top ten. The sample consisted of PBMCs. The receptors stem from a woman in her 40s in good health and CMV-seropositive.

A single count supports this clone. V usage is TRBV30 and J usage is TRBJ2-7; TRBD2 aligns across 10 bases. CDR3 length: 14 residues. The V segment lost 4 bases and the J segment 0 bases; nucleotides outside the gene matches: 3. The germline V gene has CDR1 GTSNPN and CDR2 SVGIG (reference sequence). The CDR3 DNA follows: TGTGCCTGGACTAGCGGGGGTAGCTCCTACGAGCAGTACTTC. It codes for CAWTSGGSSYEQYF.

This clone was counted once. V gene TRBV7-6 combines with J gene TRBJ2-1, with 11 bases fitting TRBD2. The germline V gene encodes CDR1 SGHVS and CDR2 FNYEAQ. With V trimmed by 6 bases and J by 8 bases, 21 bases remained unmatched. The CDR3 sequence is 19 residues long. CDR3 in amino acids: CASSSSMLTSGITVYEQFF. The CDR3 bases are TGTGCCAGCAGTTCAAGCATGCTGACTAGCGGGATAACGGTCTATGAGCAGTTCTTC.

The V and J genes are TRBV4-3 and TRBJ2-4; no definite D call. V lost 0 bases and J lost 0, with 15 bases in between. Germline values: CDR1 LGHNA, CDR2 YSLEER. The CDR3 loop spans 18 amino acids. This CDR3 is CASSQDHGELLAKNIQYF. In DNA, the CDR3 is TGCGCCAGCAGCCAAGATCATGGAGAACTACTAGCCAAAAACATTCAGTACTTC.

The table lists this clone with a count of one. V and J are TRBV5-4 and TRBJ2-5; unclear D gene. V lost 3 bases, J lost 4 bases, and 10 bases lay in between. Germline loops: CDR1 SGHNT, CDR2 YYREEE (reference sequence). CDR3 length: 13 amino acids. The CDR3 DNA is TGTGCCAGCAGCTCTGGAGTCACAGAGACCCAGTACTTC. It is translated as CASSSGVTETQYF.

The chain uses TRBV19 and TRBJ2-1; 10 nucleotides match TRBD2. This CDR3 spans 16 amino acids. Per the germline V gene, CDR1 is LNHDA and CDR2 is SQIVND (reference sequence). V shed 4 bases, J shed 3 bases, and the junction held 6 bases outside the gene matches. CDR3 nucleotides: TGTGCCAGTAGTACTCGGACTAGCGGAGTCTACAATGAGCAGTTCTTC. Protein sequence: CASSTRTSGVYNEQFF. The whole variable domain, filled in from reference TRBV19 and TRBJ2-1, reads DGGITQSPKYLFRKEGQNVTLSCEQNLNHDAMYWYRQDPGQGLRLIYYSQIVNDFQKGDIAEGYSVSREKKESFPLTVTSAQKNPTAFYLCASSTRTSGVYNEQFFGPGTRLTVL.

The chain recombines TRBV5-1 with TRBJ2-5, with TRBD1 identical over 9 bases. The ends lost 4 bases at V and 0 bases at J; junction bases unmatched: 4. CDR3 size: 15 residues. Germline CDR1 and CDR2: SGHRS and YFSETQ. Here the CDR3 DNA reads TGCGCCAGCAGCCCGGGACAGGGCAACCAAGAGACCCAGTACTTC. It translates to CASSPGQGNQETQYF.

The chain joins TRBV6-5 to TRBJ1-1; TRBD1 matches at 7 bases. This CDR3 region has 15 residues. V shed 0 bases and J 4 bases; nucleotides not matched to a gene: 5. Germline CDR1 and CDR2: MNHEY and SVGAGI. CDR3 in DNA: TGTGCCAGCAGTTACTCGGCGCAGGGGGGCACTGAAGCTTTCTTT. Amino acids: CASSYSAQGGTEAFF.

The chain combines TRBV4-1 with TRBJ2-1, with 9 bases lining up with TRBD2. From germline, CDR1 is MGHRA and CDR2 YSYEKL. V shed 0 bases, J shed 5 bases, and the junction held 11 bases outside the gene matches. The CDR3 runs 18 residues. CDR3 sequence (DNA): TGCGCCAGCAGCCAAGAGGTGGGTGCGGGAGGGCCCCACAATGAGCAGTTCTTC. Translating it yields CASSQEVGAGGPHNEQFF.

The rearrangement uses TRBV4-1 and TRBJ1-6, with 8 nucleotides matching TRBD1. The CDR3 length is 18 residues. Germline CDR1 and CDR2: MGHRA and YSYEKL. Unmatched junction bases numbered 7, after V lost 3 bases and J lost 0 bases. The CDR3 reads CASSHAGQAGSYNSPLHF. CDR3 sequence (DNA): TGCGCCAGCAGCCACGCGGGACAGGCCGGCTCCTATAATTCACCCCTCCACTTT.

This chain's CDR3 is CASSQGGTGGAYEQYF. In DNA, the CDR3 is TGTGCCAGTAGTCAAGGAGGGACAGGGGGAGCCTACGAGCAGTACTTC. This rearrangement joins TRBV19 to TRBJ2-7, with TRBD1 identical over 11 bases. The J segment lost 2 bases and the V segment lost 5 bases, leaving 8 bases of the junction unmatched. The length of the CDR3 is 16 residues. Looked up from germline, CDR1 is LNHDA and CDR2 is SQIVND (reference sequence). Drawing the rest from reference TRBV19 and TRBJ2-7, the complete variable domain is DGGITQSPKYLFRKEGQNVTLSCEQNLNHDAMYWYRQDPGQGLRLIYYSQIVNDFQKGDIAEGYSVSREKKESFPLTVTSAQKNPTAFYLCASSQGGTGGAYEQYFGPGTRLTVT.

This clone was detected a few times. The chain combines TRBV19 with TRBJ2-2; 8 bases match TRBD2. CDR3 length: 17 amino acids. The V gene end was trimmed by 0 bases and the J gene end by 0 bases; junction bases not matched to a gene: 3. The germline V gene encodes CDR1 LNHDA and CDR2 SQIVND (reference sequence). The CDR3 DNA reads TGTGCCAGTAGTATAGATTTTAGCGGGACGAACACCGGGGAGCTGTTTTTT. Protein product: CASSIDFSGTNTGELFF. Complete variable domain (other parts from reference TRBV19 and TRBJ2-2): DGGITQSPKYLFRKEGQNVTLSCEQNLNHDAMYWYRQDPGQGLRLIYYSQIVNDFQKGDIAEGYSVSREKKESFPLTVTSAQKNPTAFYLCASSIDFSGTNTGELFFGEGSRLTVL.

This clone was detected only a few times. The chain carries TRBV5-1 and TRBJ2-7; D is possibly TRBD1 (5 bases). Trimming took 2 bases from V and 4 from J, leaving 13 bases between them. The germline CDR1 and CDR2 sequences are SGHRS and YFSETQ. This CDR3 is built from 14 residues. The CDR3 region is CASSFTQGSYEQYF. For the CDR3, the DNA is TGCGCCAGCAGCTTTACGCAGGGTTCGTACGAGCAGTACTTC.

The sample holds one count of this clone. The chain uses TRBV7-9 and TRBJ2-3; 9 bases fit TRBD1. Germline V gene sequence: CDR1 SEHNR, CDR2 FQNEAQ (reference sequence). The CDR3 contains 14 residues. The V and J ends lost 5 bases and 4 bases, in that order; junction bases with no gene match: 4. The DNA of the CDR3 is TGTGCCAGCAGCCCACAGGGGGCAGCAGATACGCAGTATTTT. It encodes CASSPQGAADTQYF.

CDR3 coding DNA: TGTGCCAGCAGGGGACAGGGGGCTACCTACGAGCAGTACTTC. Protein product: CASRGQGATYEQYF. The chain links TRBV28 to TRBJ2-7; 12 nucleotides line up with TRBD1. V trimming: 6 bases; J trimming: 2 bases; junction bases outside the gene matches: 2. There are 14 residues in the CDR3. Per germline, CDR1 MDHEN and CDR2 SYDVKM.